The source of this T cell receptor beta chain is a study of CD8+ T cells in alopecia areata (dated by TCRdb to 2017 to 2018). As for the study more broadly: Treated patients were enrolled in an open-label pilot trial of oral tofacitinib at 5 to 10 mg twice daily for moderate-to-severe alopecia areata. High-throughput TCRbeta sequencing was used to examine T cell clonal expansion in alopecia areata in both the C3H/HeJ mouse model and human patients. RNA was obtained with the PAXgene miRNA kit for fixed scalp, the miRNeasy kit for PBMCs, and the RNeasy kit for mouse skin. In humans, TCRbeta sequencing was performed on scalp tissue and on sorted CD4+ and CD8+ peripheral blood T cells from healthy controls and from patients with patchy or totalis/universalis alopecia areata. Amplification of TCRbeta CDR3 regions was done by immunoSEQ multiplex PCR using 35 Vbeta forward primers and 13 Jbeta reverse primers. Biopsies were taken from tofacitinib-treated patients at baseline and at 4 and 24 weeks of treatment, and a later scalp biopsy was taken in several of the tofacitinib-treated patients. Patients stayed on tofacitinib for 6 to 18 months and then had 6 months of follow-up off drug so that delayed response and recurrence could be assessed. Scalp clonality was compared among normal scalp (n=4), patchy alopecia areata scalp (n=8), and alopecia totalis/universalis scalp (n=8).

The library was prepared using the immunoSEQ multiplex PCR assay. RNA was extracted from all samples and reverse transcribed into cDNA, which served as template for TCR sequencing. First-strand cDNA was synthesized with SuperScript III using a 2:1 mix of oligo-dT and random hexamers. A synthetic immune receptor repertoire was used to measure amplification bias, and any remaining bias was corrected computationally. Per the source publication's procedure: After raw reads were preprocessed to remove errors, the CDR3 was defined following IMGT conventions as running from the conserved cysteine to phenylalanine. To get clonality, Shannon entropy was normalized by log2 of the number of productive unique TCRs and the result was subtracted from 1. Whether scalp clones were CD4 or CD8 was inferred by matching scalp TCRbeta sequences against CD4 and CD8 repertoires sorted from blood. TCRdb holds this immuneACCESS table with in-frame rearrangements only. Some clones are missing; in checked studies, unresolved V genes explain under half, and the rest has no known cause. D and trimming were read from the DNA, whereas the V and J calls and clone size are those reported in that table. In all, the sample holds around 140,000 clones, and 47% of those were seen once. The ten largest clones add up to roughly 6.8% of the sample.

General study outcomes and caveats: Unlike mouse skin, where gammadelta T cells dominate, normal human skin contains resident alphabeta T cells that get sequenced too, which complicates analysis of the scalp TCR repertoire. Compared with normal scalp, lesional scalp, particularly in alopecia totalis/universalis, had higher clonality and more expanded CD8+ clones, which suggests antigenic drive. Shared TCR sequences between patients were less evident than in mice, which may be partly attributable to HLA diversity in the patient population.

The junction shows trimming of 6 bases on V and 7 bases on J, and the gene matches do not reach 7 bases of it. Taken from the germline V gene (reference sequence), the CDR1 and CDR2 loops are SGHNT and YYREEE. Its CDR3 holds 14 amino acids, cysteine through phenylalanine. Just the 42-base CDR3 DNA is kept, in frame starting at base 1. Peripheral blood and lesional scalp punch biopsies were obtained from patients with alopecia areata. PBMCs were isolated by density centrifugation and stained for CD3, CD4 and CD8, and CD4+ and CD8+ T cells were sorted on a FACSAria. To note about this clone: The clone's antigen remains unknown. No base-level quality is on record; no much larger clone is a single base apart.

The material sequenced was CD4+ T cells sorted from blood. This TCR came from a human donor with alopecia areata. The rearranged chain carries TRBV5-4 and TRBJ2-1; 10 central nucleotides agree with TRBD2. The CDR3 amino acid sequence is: CASTAGGPGNEQFF. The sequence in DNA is TGTGCCAGCACAGCGGGAGGGCCCGGGAATGAGCAGTTCTTC.